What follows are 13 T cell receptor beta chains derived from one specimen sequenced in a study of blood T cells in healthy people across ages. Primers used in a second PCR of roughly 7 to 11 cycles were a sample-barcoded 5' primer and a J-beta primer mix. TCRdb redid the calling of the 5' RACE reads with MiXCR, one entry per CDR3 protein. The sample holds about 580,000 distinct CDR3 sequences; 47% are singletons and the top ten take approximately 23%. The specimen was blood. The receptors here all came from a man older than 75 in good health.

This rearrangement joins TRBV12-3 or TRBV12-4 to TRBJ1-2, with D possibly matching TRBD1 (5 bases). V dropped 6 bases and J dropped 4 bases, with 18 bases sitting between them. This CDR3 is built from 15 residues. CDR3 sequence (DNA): TGTGCCAGCAGCCGGCCGTCGAGGGGCGCCTATGGCTACACCTTC. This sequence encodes CASSRPSRGAYGYTF.

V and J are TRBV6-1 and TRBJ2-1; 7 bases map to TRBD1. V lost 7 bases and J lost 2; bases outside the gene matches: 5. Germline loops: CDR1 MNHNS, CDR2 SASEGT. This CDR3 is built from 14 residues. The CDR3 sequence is CASNNRGTYNEQFF. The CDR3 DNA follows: TGTGCCAGCAACAACAGGGGTACCTACAATGAGCAGTTCTTC.

The CDR3 DNA is TGTGCCAGCAGCCAAGGTCAGGGGACTGAAGCTTTCTTT. This encodes CASSQGQGTEAFF. The chain has TRBV3-1 and TRBJ1-1; TRBD1 might be the D (6 bases). V was clipped by 1 base and J by 5 bases, with 8 bases between them. The CDR3 runs 13 residues. Germline assignment: CDR1 LGHDT and CDR2 YNNKEL (reference sequence).

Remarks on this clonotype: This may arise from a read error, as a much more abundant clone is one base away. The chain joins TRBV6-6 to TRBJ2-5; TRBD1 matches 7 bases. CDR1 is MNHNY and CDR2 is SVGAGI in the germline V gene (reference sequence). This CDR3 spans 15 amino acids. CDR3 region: CASSRHRGTQETRYF. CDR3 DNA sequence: TGTGCCAGCAGTCGGCACAGGGGCACCCAAGAGACCCGGTACTTC.

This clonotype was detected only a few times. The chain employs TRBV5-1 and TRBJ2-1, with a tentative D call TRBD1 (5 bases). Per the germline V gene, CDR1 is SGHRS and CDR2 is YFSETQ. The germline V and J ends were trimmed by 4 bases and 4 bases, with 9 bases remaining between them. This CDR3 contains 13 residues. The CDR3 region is CASSTDSYNEQFF. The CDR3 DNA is TGCGCCAGCAGCACCGACAGTTACAATGAGCAGTTCTTC.

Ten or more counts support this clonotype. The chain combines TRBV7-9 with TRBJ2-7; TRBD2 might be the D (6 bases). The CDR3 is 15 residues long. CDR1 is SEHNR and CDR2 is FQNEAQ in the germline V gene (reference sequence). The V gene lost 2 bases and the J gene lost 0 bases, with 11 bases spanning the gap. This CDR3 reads CASSLSGVPSYEQYF. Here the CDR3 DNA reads TGTGCCAGCAGCTTATCGGGGGTTCCCTCCTACGAGCAGTACTTC.

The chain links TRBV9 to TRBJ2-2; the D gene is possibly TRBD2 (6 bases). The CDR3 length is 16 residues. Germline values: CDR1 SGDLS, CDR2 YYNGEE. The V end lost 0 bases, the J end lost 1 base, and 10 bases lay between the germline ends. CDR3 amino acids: CASSVVPAGNTGELFF. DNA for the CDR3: TGTGCCAGCAGCGTAGTACCAGCGGGGAACACCGGGGAGCTGTTTTTT. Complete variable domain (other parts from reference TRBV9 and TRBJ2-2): DSGVTQTPKHLITATGQRVTLRCSPRSGDLSVYWYQQSLDQGLQFLIQYYNGEERAKGNILERFSAQQFPDLHSELNLSSLELGDSALYFCASSVVPAGNTGELFFGEGSRLTVL.

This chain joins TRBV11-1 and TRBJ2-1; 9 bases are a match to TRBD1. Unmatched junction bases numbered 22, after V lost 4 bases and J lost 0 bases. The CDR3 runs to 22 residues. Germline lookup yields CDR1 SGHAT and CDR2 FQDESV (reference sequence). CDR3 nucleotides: TGTGCCAGCAGCTCTTTACCGAACTTCCCGGGACAGGGACGCAGCTCCTACAATGAGCAGTTCTTC. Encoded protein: CASSSLPNFPGQGRSSYNEQFF.

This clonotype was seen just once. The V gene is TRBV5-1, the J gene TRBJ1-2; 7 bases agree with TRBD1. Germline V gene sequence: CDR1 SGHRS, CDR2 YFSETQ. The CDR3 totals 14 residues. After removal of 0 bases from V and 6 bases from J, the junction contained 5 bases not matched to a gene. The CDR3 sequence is CASSLDRGNDGYTF. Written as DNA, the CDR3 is TGCGCCAGCAGCTTGGACAGGGGAAACGATGGCTACACCTTC.

The CDR3 loop is CSATPPGRMYGYTF. CDR3 bases: TGCAGTGCTACTCCCCCGGGACGGATGTATGGCTACACCTTC. The J gene is TRBJ1-2, the V gene TRBV20-1; D is perhaps TRBD1 (5 bases). Germline V gene data show CDR1 as DFQATT and CDR2 as SNEGSKA (reference sequence). Trimming took 4 bases from V and 5 from J, leaving 17 bases between them. The CDR3 extends over 14 amino acids.

The CDR3 sequence is CASSDYGGSYNEQFF. CDR3 DNA sequence: TGTGCCAGCAGTGATTATGGCGGGTCCTACAATGAGCAGTTCTTC. The rearrangement links TRBV6-1 to TRBJ2-1, with D possibly matching TRBD2 (5 bases). The germline V gene encodes CDR1 MNHNS and CDR2 SASEGT. V was cut by 3 bases and J by 1 base, with 10 bases left in between. The CDR3 loop spans 15 amino acids.

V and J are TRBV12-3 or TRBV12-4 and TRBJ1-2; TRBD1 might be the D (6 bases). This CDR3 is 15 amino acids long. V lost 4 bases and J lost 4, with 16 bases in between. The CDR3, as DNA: TGTGCCAGCAGTTCAGGGACATCAGGTGGCTATGGCTACACCTTC. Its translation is CASSSGTSGGYGYTF.

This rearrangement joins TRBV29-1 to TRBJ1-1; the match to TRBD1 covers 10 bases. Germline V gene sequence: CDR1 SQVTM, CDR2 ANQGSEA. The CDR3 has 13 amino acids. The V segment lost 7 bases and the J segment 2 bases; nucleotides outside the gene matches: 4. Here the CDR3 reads CSALTGGNTEAFF. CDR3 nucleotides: TGCAGCGCTCTGACAGGGGGCAACACTGAAGCTTTCTTT.